This passage covers 6 T cell receptor beta chains from one sample sequenced in a study of post-analysis software for immune sequencing data. General observations from the study: Comparison of patients with controls showed about 5 TRBV segments more frequent in patients, TRBV5-6, TRBV5-1 and TRBV20-1 among them.

Their cognate antigens are unknown. Unique molecular identifiers featured in each of the TCR beta cDNA libraries. TCRdb used MiXCR to reprocess the PCR reads, holding one entry per CDR3 protein. The sample has 450,000 or so distinct CDR3 sequences, roughly 45% seen once. Specimen: blood. The source of these receptors is a girl aged 5 to 17 with multiple sclerosis.

V gene TRBV4-1 combines with J gene TRBJ2-1, with no clear D. The CDR3 runs 15 residues. V was trimmed by 1 base and J by 5 bases, leaving 12 bases between them. Germline assignment: CDR1 MGHRA and CDR2 YSYEKL. The CDR3 protein is CASSQVTERHNEQFF. The CDR3 coding sequence is TGCGCCAGCAGCCAAGTTACGGAACGCCACAATGAGCAGTTCTTC.

This sequence joins TRBV5-5 and TRBJ2-3; 7 bases align to TRBD1. J lost 5 bases, V lost 0 bases, and 3 bases had no gene match. The germline CDR1 and CDR2 sequences are SGHKS and YYEKEE (reference sequence). The CDR3 is made up of 14 amino acids. The DNA of the CDR3 is TGTGCCAGCAGCTTGGGGGGGACAGAAGATACGCAGTATTTT. This codes for CASSLGGTEDTQYF.

V is TRBV7-3 and J is TRBJ2-7; perhaps TRBD1 as D (5 bases). The germline V gene encodes CDR1 SGHTA and CDR2 FQGTGA. This CDR3 has 12 amino acids. V was trimmed by 5 bases and J by 5 bases, leaving 10 bases between them. The DNA of the CDR3 is TGTGCCAGCAGCGAAGTAGGGGACGAGCAGTACTTC. Protein sequence: CASSEVGDEQYF.

This clonotype was seen a few times. The chain uses TRBV12-3 or TRBV12-4 and TRBJ2-7, with D tentatively TRBD1 (5 bases). This CDR3 has 14 amino acids. The V end was cut by 7 bases, the J end by 5 bases, with 18 bases between. The CDR3: CASTVRGPWDEQYF. The CDR3 coding sequence is TGTGCCAGCACCGTAAGGGGCCCTTGGGACGAGCAGTACTTC.

In DNA, the CDR3 is TGCGCCAGCAGCTTGGAAGGGCAGCCGTATGGCTACACCTTC. Translated, it gives CASSLEGQPYGYTF. V usage is TRBV5-1 and J usage is TRBJ1-2; no firm D call. CDR1 SGHRS and CDR2 YFSETQ come from the germline V gene. The CDR3 has 14 amino acids. Trimming pared 0 bases from V and 5 bases from J, leaving 11 bases between.

This clonotype has just a few counts. J is TRBJ2-7 and V is TRBV12-3 or TRBV12-4; D unresolved. CDR3 length equals 12 residues. V gave up 7 bases and J gave up 1 base, with 8 bases separating them. CDR3 coding DNA: TGTGCCAGCATGTATAGTTCCTACGAGCAGTACTTC. Encoded protein: CASMYSSYEQYF.